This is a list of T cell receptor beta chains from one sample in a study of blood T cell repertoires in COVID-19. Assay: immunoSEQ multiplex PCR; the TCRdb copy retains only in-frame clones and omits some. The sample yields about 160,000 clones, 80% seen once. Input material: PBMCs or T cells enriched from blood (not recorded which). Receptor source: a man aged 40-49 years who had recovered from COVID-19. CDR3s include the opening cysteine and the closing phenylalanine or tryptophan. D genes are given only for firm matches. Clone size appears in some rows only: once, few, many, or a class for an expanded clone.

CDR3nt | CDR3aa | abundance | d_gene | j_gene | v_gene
TGTGGCGGGGGGACAGGGGGCAGCCCATCGTATGGCTACACCTTC | CGGGTGGSPSYGYTF | . | TRBD1 | TRBJ1-2 | TRBV25-1
TGTGCCAGCAGCTCCTCGGTGGGCACGCAGTATTTT | CASSSSVGTQYF | . | . | TRBJ2-3 | TRBV7-2
TGTGCCAGCAGCCGTGACAGACCGAGTGGAAACACCATATATTTT | CASSRDRPSGNTIYF | . | . | TRBJ1-3 | TRBV14
TGTGCCTGGAACTCTCTCCGTAACTATGGCTACACCTTC | CAWNSLRNYGYTF | . | . | TRBJ1-2 | TRBV30
TGTGCCAGTAGAGAACAGGGGCTTGGAAACACCATATATTTT | CASREQGLGNTIYF | . | TRBD1 | TRBJ1-3 | TRBV19
TGTGCTCGGGGTCTGCACAATGAGCAGTTCTTC | CARGLHNEQFF | . | . | TRBJ2-1 | TRBV19
TGTGCCAGCTCACCACAACGGGACAGCTTCTACGAGCAGTACTTC | CASSPQRDSFYEQYF | . | TRBD1 | TRBJ2-7 | TRBV18
TGTGCCAGTAGTACACAAGATAACACTGAAGCTTTCTTT | CASSTQDNTEAFF | many | . | TRBJ1-1 | TRBV19
TGTGCCAGCAGTGACATAGGGACAGCCAAAGCTTTCTTT | CASSDIGTAKAFF | few | TRBD1 | TRBJ1-1 | TRBV6-1
TGTGCCACCAGTGATGTTTCAGGTTATGGCTACACCTTC | CATSDVSGYGYTF | few | . | TRBJ1-2 | TRBV24-1
TGTGCCAGTGAGTCTCCTGGAAACACCATATATTTT | CASESPGNTIYF | . | . | TRBJ1-3 | TRBV19
TGTGCCAGCAGCTTAGCGGCAGGGGATCGTTATGGCTACACCTTC | CASSLAAGDRYGYTF | . | . | TRBJ1-2 | TRBV7-9
TGTGCCAGCAGGGACAGTATGAACACTGAAGCTTTCTTT | CASRDSMNTEAFF | . | . | TRBJ1-1 | TRBV27
TGCAGCGTAACGATTCAACTAAGGGGGCCTAATGAAAAACTGTTTTTT | CSVTIQLRGPNEKLFF | . | TRBD1 | TRBJ1-4 | TRBV29-1
TGCGCCAGCAGCTTAAACAGGCCTAATGAAAAACTGTTTTTT | CASSLNRPNEKLFF | . | . | TRBJ1-4 | TRBV5-1
TGTGCCTGGAGAACAGGGGGCGCAGGAGCACCCCTCCACTTT | CAWRTGGAGAPLHF | . | TRBD1 | TRBJ1-6 | TRBV30
TGTGCCAGCAGCAGGGACAGAAACACTGAAGCTTTCTTT | CASSRDRNTEAFF | . | TRBD1 | TRBJ1-1 | TRBV5-4
TGCAGTCTTCGGGGGGGCACAGATACGCAGTATTTT | CSLRGGTDTQYF | . | TRBD2 | TRBJ2-3 | TRBV29-1
TGTGCCAGCAGCCAAGATCCCCAGGGGGCGAGGGGCTACACCTTC | CASSQDPQGARGYTF | . | TRBD1 | TRBJ1-2 | TRBV4-2
TGTGCCAGCAGTGAAAGGGGTTCTGGGGCCAACGTCCTGACTTTC | CASSERGSGANVLTF | . | . | TRBJ2-6 | TRBV6-4
TGTGCCAGTGCCGGGACACGACAGCGGGGGACCATGGATGAGCAGTTCTTC | CASAGTRQRGTMDEQFF | . | TRBD2 | TRBJ2-1 | TRBV9
TGCGCCAGCAGTGATCCGACTCGGACAGGGTCTGGAAACACCATATATTTT | CASSDPTRTGSGNTIYF | once | TRBD1 | TRBJ1-3 | TRBV10-2
TGTGCCAGCAGCTTAGGGGGGGGGACAATCGAGACCCAGTACTTC | CASSLGGGTIETQYF | . | . | TRBJ2-5 | TRBV7-2
TGTGCCAGCAGCTTAGCGGTGACAGGTGTTTACAATGAGCAGTTCTTC | CASSLAVTGVYNEQFF | . | . | TRBJ2-1 | TRBV7-9
TGTGCCAGCAGAAAATGGGGTAGTATTGAGTTGAGGGACACAGATACGCAGTATTTT | CASRKWGSIELRDTDTQYF | . | . | TRBJ2-3 | TRBV21-1
TGTGCCAGCTCACGTGCCGGGACAGGGGATACTAACTATGGCTACACCTTC | CASSRAGTGDTNYGYTF | . | TRBD1 | TRBJ1-2 | TRBV18